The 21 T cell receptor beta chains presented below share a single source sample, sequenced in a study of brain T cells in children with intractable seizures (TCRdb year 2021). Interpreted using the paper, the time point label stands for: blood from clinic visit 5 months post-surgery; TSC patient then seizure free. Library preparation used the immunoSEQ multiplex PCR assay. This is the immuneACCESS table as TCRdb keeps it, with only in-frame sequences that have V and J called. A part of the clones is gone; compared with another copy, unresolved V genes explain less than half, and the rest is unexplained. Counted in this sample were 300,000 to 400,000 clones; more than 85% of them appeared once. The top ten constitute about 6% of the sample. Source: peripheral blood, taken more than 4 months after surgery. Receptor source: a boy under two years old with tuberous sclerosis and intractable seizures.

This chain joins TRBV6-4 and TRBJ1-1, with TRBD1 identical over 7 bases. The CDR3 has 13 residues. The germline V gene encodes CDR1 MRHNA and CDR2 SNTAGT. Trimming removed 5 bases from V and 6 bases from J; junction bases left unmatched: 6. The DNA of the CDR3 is TGTGCCAGCAGTCATACAGGGGCTTCTGAAGCTTTCTTT. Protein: CASSHTGASEAFF.

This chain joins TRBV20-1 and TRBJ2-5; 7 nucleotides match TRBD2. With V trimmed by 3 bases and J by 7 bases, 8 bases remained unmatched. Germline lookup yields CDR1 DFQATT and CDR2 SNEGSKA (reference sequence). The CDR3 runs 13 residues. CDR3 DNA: TGCAGTGCTAGTGGGACTATTTTGGGGACCCAGTACTTC. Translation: CSASGTILGTQYF.

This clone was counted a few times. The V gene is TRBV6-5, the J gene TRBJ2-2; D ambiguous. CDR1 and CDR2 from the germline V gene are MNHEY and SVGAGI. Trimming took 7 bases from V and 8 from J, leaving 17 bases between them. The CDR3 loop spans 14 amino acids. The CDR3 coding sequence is TGTGCCAGCAAGAGGAGCGTAACACCGGGGGAGCTGTTTTTT. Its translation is CASKRSVTPGELFF.

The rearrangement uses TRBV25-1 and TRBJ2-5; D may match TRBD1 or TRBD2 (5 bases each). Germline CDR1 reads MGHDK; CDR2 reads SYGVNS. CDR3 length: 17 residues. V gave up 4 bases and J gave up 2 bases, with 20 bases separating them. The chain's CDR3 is CASSALGRVTAQETQYF. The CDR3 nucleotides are TGTGCCAGCAGTGCCCTAGGGCGGGTGACAGCTCAAGAGACCCAGTACTTC.

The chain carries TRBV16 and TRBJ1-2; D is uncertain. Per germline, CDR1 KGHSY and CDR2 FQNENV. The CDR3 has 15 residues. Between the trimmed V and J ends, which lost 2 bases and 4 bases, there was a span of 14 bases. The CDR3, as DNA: TGTGCCAGCAGCCAAGGGAGTGGGGTCGCCTATGGCTACACCTTC. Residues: CASSQGSGVAYGYTF.

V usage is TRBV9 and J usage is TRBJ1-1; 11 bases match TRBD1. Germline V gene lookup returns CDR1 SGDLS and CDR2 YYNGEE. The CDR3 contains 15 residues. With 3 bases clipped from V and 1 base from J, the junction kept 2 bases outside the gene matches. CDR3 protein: CASSGTGGPNTEAFF. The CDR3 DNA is TGTGCCAGCAGCGGGACAGGGGGCCCGAACACTGAAGCTTTCTTT.

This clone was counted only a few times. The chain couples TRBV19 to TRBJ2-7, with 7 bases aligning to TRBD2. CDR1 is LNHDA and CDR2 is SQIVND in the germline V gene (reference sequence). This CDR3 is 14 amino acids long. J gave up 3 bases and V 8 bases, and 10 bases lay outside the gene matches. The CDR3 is CASRGEGPRYEQYF. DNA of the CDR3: TGTGCCAGTCGGGGGGAGGGCCCTCGCTACGAGCAGTACTTC.

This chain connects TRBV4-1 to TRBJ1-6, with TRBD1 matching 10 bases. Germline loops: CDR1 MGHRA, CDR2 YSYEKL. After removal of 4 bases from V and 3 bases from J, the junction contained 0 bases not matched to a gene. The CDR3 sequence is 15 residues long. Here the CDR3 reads CASSRTGGYNSPLHF. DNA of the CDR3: TGCGCCAGCAGCCGGACAGGGGGCTATAATTCACCCCTCCACTTT.

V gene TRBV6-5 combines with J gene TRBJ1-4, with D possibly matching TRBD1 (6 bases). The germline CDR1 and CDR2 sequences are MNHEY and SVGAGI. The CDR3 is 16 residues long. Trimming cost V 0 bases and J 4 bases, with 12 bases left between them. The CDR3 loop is CASSYSQGSLNEKLFF. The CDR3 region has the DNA TGTGCCAGCAGTTACTCCCAGGGGAGTCTTAATGAAAAACTGTTTTTT.

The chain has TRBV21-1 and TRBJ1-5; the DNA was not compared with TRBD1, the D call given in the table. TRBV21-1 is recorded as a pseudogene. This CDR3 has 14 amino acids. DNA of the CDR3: TGTGCCAGCAGGGGACAGGGAGGAAATCAGCCCCAGCATTTT. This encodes CASRGQGGNQPQHF.

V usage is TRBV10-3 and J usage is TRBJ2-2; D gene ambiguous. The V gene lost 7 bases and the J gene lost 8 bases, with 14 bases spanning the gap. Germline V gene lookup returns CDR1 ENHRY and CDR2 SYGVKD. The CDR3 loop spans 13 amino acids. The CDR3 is CAITLDLLGELFF. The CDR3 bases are TGTGCCATCACCCTGGACCTTCTTGGGGAGCTGTTTTTT.

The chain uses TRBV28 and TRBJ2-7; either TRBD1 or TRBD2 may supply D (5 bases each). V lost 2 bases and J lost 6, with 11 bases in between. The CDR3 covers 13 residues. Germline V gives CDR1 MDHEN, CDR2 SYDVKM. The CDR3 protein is CASSLIEGLEQYF. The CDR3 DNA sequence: TGTGCCAGCAGTTTAATAGAGGGGCTCGAGCAGTACTTC. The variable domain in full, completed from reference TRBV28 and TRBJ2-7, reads DVKVTQSSRYLVKRTGEKVFLECVQDMDHENMFWYRQDPGLGLRLIYFSYDVKMKEKGDIPEGYSVSREKKERFSLILESASTNQTSMYLCASSLIEGLEQYFGPGTRLTVT.

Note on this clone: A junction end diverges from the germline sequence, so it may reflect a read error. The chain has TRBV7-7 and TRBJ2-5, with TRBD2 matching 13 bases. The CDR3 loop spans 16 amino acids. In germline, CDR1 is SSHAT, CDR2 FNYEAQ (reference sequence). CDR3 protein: CASSRGLAGDGETQYF. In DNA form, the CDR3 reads TGTGCTAGCAGTCGAGGACTAGCGGGAGATGGAGAGACCCAGTACTTC. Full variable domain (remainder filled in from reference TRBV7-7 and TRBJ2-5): GAGVSQSPRYKVTKRGQDVTLRCDPISSHATLYWYQQALGQGPEFLTYFNYEAQPDKSGLPSDRFSAERPEGSISTLTIQRTEQRDSAMYRCASSRGLAGDGETQYFGPGTRLLVL.

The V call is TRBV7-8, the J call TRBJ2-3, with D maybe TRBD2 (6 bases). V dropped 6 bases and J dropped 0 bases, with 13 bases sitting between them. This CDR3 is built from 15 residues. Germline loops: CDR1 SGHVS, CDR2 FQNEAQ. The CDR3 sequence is CASSLPGLSTDTQYF. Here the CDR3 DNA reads TGTGCCAGCAGTTTACCGGGACTTAGCACAGATACGCAGTATTTT. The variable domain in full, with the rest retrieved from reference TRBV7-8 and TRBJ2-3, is GAGVSQSPRYKVAKRGQDVALRCDPISGHVSLFWYQQALGQGPEFLTYFQNEAQLDKSGLPSDRFFAERPEGSVSTLKIQRTQQEDSAVYLCASSLPGLSTDTQYFGPGTRLTVL.

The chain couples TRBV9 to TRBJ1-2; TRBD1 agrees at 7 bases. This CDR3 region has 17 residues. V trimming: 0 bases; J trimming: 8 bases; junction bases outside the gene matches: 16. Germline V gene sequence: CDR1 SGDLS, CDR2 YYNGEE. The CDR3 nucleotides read TGTGCCAGCAGCGTAGTACGTTCAATCGACAGGGAGGACGGCTACACCTTC. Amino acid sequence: CASSVVRSIDREDGYTF.

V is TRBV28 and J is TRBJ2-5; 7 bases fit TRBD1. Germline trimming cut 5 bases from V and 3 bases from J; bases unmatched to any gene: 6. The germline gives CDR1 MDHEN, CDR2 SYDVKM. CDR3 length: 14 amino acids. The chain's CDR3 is CASSTNTGEETQYF. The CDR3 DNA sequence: TGTGCCAGCAGTACCAATACAGGGGAAGAGACCCAGTACTTC.

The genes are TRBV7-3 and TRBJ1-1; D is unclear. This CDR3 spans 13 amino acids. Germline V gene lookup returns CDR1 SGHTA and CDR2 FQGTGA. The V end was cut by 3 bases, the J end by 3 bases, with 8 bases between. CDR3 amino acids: CASSLLQYTEAFF. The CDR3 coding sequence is TGTGCCAGCAGCTTGCTACAGTACACTGAAGCTTTCTTT.

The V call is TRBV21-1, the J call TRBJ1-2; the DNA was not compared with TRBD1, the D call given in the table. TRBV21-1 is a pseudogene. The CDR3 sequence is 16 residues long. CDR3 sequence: CASSKAERDREPGYTF. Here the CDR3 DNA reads TGTGCCAGCAGCAAAGCCGAGAGGGACAGGGAGCCCGGCTACACCTTC.

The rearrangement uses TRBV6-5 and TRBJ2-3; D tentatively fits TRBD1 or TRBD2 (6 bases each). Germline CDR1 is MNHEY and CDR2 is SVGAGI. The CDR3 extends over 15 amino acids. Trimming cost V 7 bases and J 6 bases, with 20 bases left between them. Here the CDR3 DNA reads TGTGCCAGCACCACTAGGCCGGGGGCAACTGATACGCAGTATTTT. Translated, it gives CASTTRPGATDTQYF.

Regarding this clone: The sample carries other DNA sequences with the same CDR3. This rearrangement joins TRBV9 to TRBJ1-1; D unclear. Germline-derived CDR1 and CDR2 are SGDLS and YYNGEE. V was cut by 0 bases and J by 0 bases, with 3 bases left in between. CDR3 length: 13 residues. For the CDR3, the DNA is TGTGCCAGCAGCGTAGTTGTGAACACTGAAGCTTTCTTT. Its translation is CASSVVVNTEAFF.

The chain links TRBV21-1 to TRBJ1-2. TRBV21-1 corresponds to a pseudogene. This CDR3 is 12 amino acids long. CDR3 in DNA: TGTGCCAGCAGCCCGCAGGCGGGGAGCTACACCTTC. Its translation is CASSPQAGSYTF.